Presented here are 28 T cell receptor beta chains from one specimen sequenced in a study of blood T cell repertoires in COVID-19. Assay: immunoSEQ multiplex PCR; the TCRdb copy retains only in-frame clones and omits some. In the table there are tens of thousands of clones, over 70% of which are singletons. Sequencing used peripheral blood. These receptors all stem from a man aged 45 to 65 with active COVID-19.

This sequence joins TRBV7-2 and TRBJ2-7; D is perhaps TRBD2 (5 bases). CDR3 length equals 15 residues. Germline CDR1 reads SGHTA; CDR2 reads FQGNSA. Trimming shortened V by 1 base and J by 3 bases, and 13 bases separated the two germline ends. The CDR3 region is CASSLEGGSYYEQYF. In nucleotides, the CDR3 is TGTGCCAGCAGCTTAGAAGGAGGTAGCTACTACGAGCAGTACTTC.

The chain uses TRBV28 and TRBJ2-2; 7 bases are a match to TRBD1. The ends lost 1 base at V and 7 bases at J; junction bases unmatched: 9. The CDR3 has 16 amino acids. Germline-derived CDR1 and CDR2 are MDHEN and SYDVKM. CDR3: CASSLLTGSDIGELFF. The CDR3 DNA reads as TGTGCCAGCAGTTTATTGACAGGGAGTGATATCGGGGAGCTGTTTTTT.

The gene calls are TRBV28 and TRBJ2-7, with D possibly TRBD1 on 6 matching bases. Trimming stripped 5 bases from V and 2 bases from J, with 16 bases between. Per germline, CDR1 MDHEN and CDR2 SYDVKM. The CDR3 contains 15 residues. For the CDR3, the DNA is TGTGCCAGCAGTCCGTTGGGGGCTGTTACCTACGAGCAGTACTTC. Residues: CASSPLGAVTYEQYF.

The chain uses TRBV4-2 and TRBJ2-3; D remains unclear. The CDR3 covers 12 residues. Trimming removed 4 bases at V and 1 base at J, with 3 bases between. Germline CDR1 reads LGHNA; CDR2 reads YNFKEQ. CDR3 coding DNA: TGTGCCAGCAGCCTCGGCACAGATACGCAGTATTTT. Its protein product is CASSLGTDTQYF.

The gene calls are TRBV9 and TRBJ2-3; 8 bases are shared with TRBD2. The V segment lost 1 base and the J segment 4 bases; nucleotides outside the gene matches: 2. The CDR3 is 14 residues long. In germline, CDR1 is SGDLS, CDR2 YYNGEE. For the CDR3, the DNA is TGTGCCAGCAGCGTACGGACTAGCCCAGATACGCAGTATTTT. Translating it yields CASSVRTSPDTQYF.

This clone was detected once. The CDR3 here is CASSRTGANYGYTF. CDR3 coding DNA: TGTGCCAGCAGCCGGACAGGGGCTAACTATGGCTACACCTTC. The rearrangement joins TRBV28 to TRBJ1-2; TRBD1 agrees at 9 bases. Germline values: CDR1 MDHEN, CDR2 SYDVKM. The J segment lost 0 bases and the V segment lost 6 bases, leaving 2 bases of the junction unmatched. The CDR3 sequence is 14 residues long.

This chain links TRBV6-5 with TRBJ1-4; no definite D call. Germline V gene lookup returns CDR1 MNHEY and CDR2 SVGAGI. The CDR3 sequence is 15 residues long. V was trimmed by 7 bases and J by 5 bases, leaving 17 bases between them. The CDR3 loop is CASTASAGRNEKLFF. Written as DNA, the CDR3 is TGTGCCAGCACCGCCTCGGCGGGCAGAAATGAAAAACTGTTTTTT.

The chain joins TRBV10-2 to TRBJ2-3; 9 nucleotides agree with TRBD1. Germline trimming cut 5 bases from V and 4 bases from J; bases unmatched to any gene: 4. Germline CDR1 reads WSHSY; CDR2 reads SAAADI. The CDR3 sequence is 14 residues long. CDR3 loop: CASSPRTGADTQYF. DNA for the CDR3: TGCGCCAGCAGTCCAAGGACAGGGGCAGATACGCAGTATTTT.

The rearrangement uses TRBV4-3 and TRBJ2-3, with 9 bases that match TRBD2. V shed 0 bases and J 6 bases; nucleotides not matched to a gene: 4. The CDR3 is made up of 15 amino acids. Per germline, CDR1 LGHNA and CDR2 YSLEER. The CDR3 spells CASSQEGLAGDTQYF. CDR3 nucleotide sequence: TGCGCCAGCAGCCAAGAGGGACTAGCAGGGGATACGCAGTATTTT.

The V gene is TRBV7-2, the J gene TRBJ2-1; TRBD2 agrees at 7 bases. Trimming cost V 1 base and J 7 bases; bases outside gene matches: 7. CDR3 length: 15 residues. Germline V gene data show CDR1 as SGHTA and CDR2 as FQGNSA. The CDR3 here is CASSLVVQGGNEQFF. The CDR3, as DNA: TGTGCCAGCAGCTTAGTCGTCCAGGGAGGGAATGAGCAGTTCTTC.

The gene calls are TRBV4-3 and TRBJ2-7; 7 nucleotides line up with TRBD2. This CDR3 is built from 14 residues. After removal of 0 bases from V and 3 bases from J, the junction contained 2 bases not matched to a gene. Germline V gives CDR1 LGHNA, CDR2 YSLEER. CDR3 sequence: CASSQDRGVYEQYF. The DNA of the CDR3 is TGCGCCAGCAGCCAAGATCGGGGGGTCTACGAGCAGTACTTC.

CDR3 bases: TGTGCCAACAGAGGCGAGGGGGGGGGCGCTGAAGCTTTCTTT. It encodes CANRGEGGGAEAFF. The V and J genes are TRBV7-2 and TRBJ1-1; the D gene is possibly TRBD1 (6 bases). The V end was cut by 10 bases, the J end by 6 bases, with 21 bases between. The CDR3 runs 14 residues. Looked up from germline, CDR1 is SGHTA and CDR2 is FQGNSA.

The chain joins TRBV28 to TRBJ1-1, with TRBD1 matching over 9 bases. V was pared by 5 bases and J by 4 bases, with 2 bases of the junction left unmatched. The V gene's germline CDR1 is MDHEN and CDR2 SYDVKM. The CDR3 sequence is 13 residues long. In nucleotides, the CDR3 is TGTGCCAGCAGTCGGGACAGGGTCACTGAAGCTTTCTTT. Protein product: CASSRDRVTEAFF.

The V and J genes are TRBV19 and TRBJ1-5; TRBD1 aligns across 8 bases. CDR1 and CDR2 (germline): LNHDA, SQIVND (reference sequence). CDR3 length: 17 amino acids. V trimming: 2 bases; J trimming: 7 bases; junction bases outside the gene matches: 13. In DNA form, the CDR3 reads TGTGCCAGTAGTATAAAAGGAAAGGACAGGGTGGGACAGCCCCAGCATTTT. It codes for CASSIKGKDRVGQPQHF. Full variable domain (remainder filled in from reference TRBV19 and TRBJ1-5): DGGITQSPKYLFRKEGQNVTLSCEQNLNHDAMYWYRQDPGQGLRLIYYSQIVNDFQKGDIAEGYSVSREKKESFPLTVTSAQKNPTAFYLCASSIKGKDRVGQPQHFGDGTRLSIL.

This rearrangement joins TRBV7-2 to TRBJ2-7; D possibly corresponds to TRBD2 (5 bases). CDR3 size: 12 residues. The germline V gene has CDR1 SGHTA and CDR2 FQGNSA. V was clipped by 5 bases and J by 5 bases, with 10 bases between them. The CDR3 protein is CASSAGSNEQYF. The CDR3 bases are TGTGCCAGCAGCGCGGGTAGCAACGAGCAGTACTTC.

This chain uses TRBV7-6 with TRBJ1-3; D unresolved. CDR1 and CDR2 (germline): SGHVS, FNYEAQ. Trimming shortened V by 0 bases and J by 1 base, and 7 bases separated the two germline ends. This CDR3 has 15 amino acids. The CDR3 region has the DNA TGTGCCAGCAGCTTAGCCGGGAGTTCTGGAAACACCATATATTTT. The encoded protein is CASSLAGSSGNTIYF.

V and J are TRBV9 and TRBJ1-2; D gene ambiguous. Germline lookup yields CDR1 SGDLS and CDR2 YYNGEE. V was clipped by 5 bases and J by 4 bases, with 12 bases between them. This CDR3 spans 13 amino acids. CDR3 coding DNA: TGTGCCAGCAGTCGTCTAGAGGGCTATGGCTACACCTTC. As protein: CASSRLEGYGYTF.

The chain combines TRBV18 with TRBJ1-1; no definite D call. The V end lost 6 bases, the J end lost 0 bases, and 8 bases lay between the germline ends. The CDR3 runs to 13 residues. Germline V lookup: CDR1 KGHSH, CDR2 LQKENI. The CDR3 region is CASSSVLNTEAFF. DNA for the CDR3: TGTGCCAGCTCTTCCGTTTTGAACACTGAAGCTTTCTTT.

J is TRBJ2-1 and V is TRBV27; TRBD2 matches at 11 bases. V dropped 5 bases and J dropped 4; count of bases not matched to a gene: 4. This CDR3 region has 15 residues. CDR1 is MNHEY and CDR2 is SMNVEV in the germline V gene (reference sequence). The CDR3: CASSDTSGSYNEQFF. CDR3 nucleotides: TGTGCCAGCAGTGATACTAGCGGGAGTTACAATGAGCAGTTCTTC.

This clone appeared a single time. The chain recombines TRBV4-2 with TRBJ2-7; 8 positions match TRBD1. The CDR3 extends over 15 amino acids. Germline V gives CDR1 LGHNA, CDR2 YNFKEQ. Trimming cost V 1 base and J 3 bases; bases outside gene matches: 5. The CDR3 DNA reads as TGTGCCAGCAGCCAAGTTCTTACAGGGGGCTACGAGCAGTACTTC. Translation gives CASSQVLTGGYEQYF.

The V gene is TRBV10-3, the J gene TRBJ2-7; TRBD1 might be the D (6 bases). V was cut by 0 bases and J by 0 bases, with 9 bases left in between. CDR1 and CDR2 from the germline V gene are ENHRY and SYGVKD. This CDR3 has 15 residues. CDR3 region: CAISESTGSSYEQYF. The CDR3 nucleotides are TGTGCCATCAGTGAGTCTACAGGGAGCTCCTACGAGCAGTACTTC.

J is TRBJ2-7 and V is TRBV2; TRBD1 agrees at 7 bases. Germline CDR1 and CDR2: SNHLY and FYNNEI. The CDR3 contains 17 residues. J gave up 4 bases and V 4 bases, and 16 bases lay outside the gene matches. CDR3 protein: CASSGGDGNRGPYEQYF. The DNA of the CDR3 is TGTGCCAGCAGTGGAGGGGATGGGAACAGGGGTCCTTACGAGCAGTACTTC. Looking up the rest from reference TRBV2 and TRBJ2-7 gives the full variable domain: EPEVTQTPSHQVTQMGQEVILRCVPISNHLYFYWYRQILGQKVEFLVSFYNNEISEKSEIFDDQFSVERPDGSNFTLKIRSTKLEDSAMYFCASSGGDGNRGPYEQYFGPGTRLTVT.

The gene calls are TRBV6-5 and TRBJ1-2; D is uncertain. The CDR3 consists of 13 residues. The V gene's germline CDR1 is MNHEY and CDR2 SVGAGI. Trimming cost V 8 bases and J 4 bases, with 14 bases left between them. CDR3: CASYSNRVYGYTF. As DNA, the CDR3 is TGTGCCAGCTACTCCAACAGAGTCTATGGCTACACCTTC.

The chain couples TRBV30 to TRBJ2-3; the match to TRBD2 covers 14 bases. Trimming at V came to 1 base and at J to 5 bases, leaving 8 bases not matched to a gene. Germline loops: CDR1 GTSNPN, CDR2 SVGIG (reference sequence). CDR3 length: 17 residues. CDR3: CAWSELTSGGAGDTQYF. The CDR3 bases are TGTGCCTGGAGTGAGCTGACTAGCGGGGGGGCAGGAGATACGCAGTATTTT.

This chain joins TRBV3-1 (or the pseudogene TRBV3-2) and TRBJ1-4; a weak D match, TRBD1 (6 bases). V lost 1 base and J 6 bases, leaving 15 bases between the germline ends. This CDR3 region has 16 residues. The V gene's germline CDR1 is LGHDT and CDR2 YNNKEL (reference sequence). CDR3 nucleotide sequence: TGTGCCAGCAGCCAAGGGGCTCAGGGGTTAGATGAAAAACTGTTTTTT. Its protein product is CASSQGAQGLDEKLFF.

This sequence joins TRBV3-1 (or the pseudogene TRBV3-2) and TRBJ2-1; perhaps TRBD1 as D (6 bases). Germline CDR1 is LGHDT and CDR2 is YNNKEL (reference sequence). The CDR3 has 15 residues. Deletions cut 1 base from V and 8 bases from J, with 15 bases between. CDR3 DNA sequence: TGTGCCAGCAGCCAAGTAGGGATGGCAGGGGATGAGCAGTTCTTC. This codes for CASSQVGMAGDEQFF.

V usage is TRBV5-4 and J usage is TRBJ1-4, with D perhaps matching TRBD1 (5 bases). CDR1 is SGHNT and CDR2 is YYREEE in the germline V gene (reference sequence). V shed 4 bases and J shed 6 bases, with 13 bases lying between them. The CDR3 loop spans 14 amino acids. This CDR3 reads CASSGGGGDEKLFF. As DNA, the CDR3 is TGTGCCAGCAGCGGCGGGGGAGGAGATGAAAAACTGTTTTTT.

The gene calls are TRBV2 and TRBJ1-2; possible D gene TRBD1, 5 bases. The CDR3 is 14 amino acids. CDR1 and CDR2 from the germline V gene are SNHLY and FYNNEI. Trimming took off 8 bases at V and 6 bases at J, with 19 bases between the two ends. The CDR3 spells CASPVQGILHGYTF. The CDR3 bases are TGTGCCAGCCCCGTGCAGGGCATCTTACATGGCTACACCTTC.